The T cell receptor (beta chain) described here comes from a study of T-cell memory formation after mild COVID-19. General study results and limits: Cross-reactive memory apparently joined, as some responding clones appeared in pre-infection memory.

Germline loops: CDR1 LNHNV, CDR2 YYDKDF (reference sequence). V was pared by 3 bases and J by 8 bases, with 14 bases between. The CDR3 is 14 amino acids. Via MiXCR, TCRdb re-called the 5' RACE reads, giving one row per CDR3 protein. The sample shows about 140,000 distinct CDR3 sequences, 6% of them seen only once. This clonotype was counted ten times or more. Its antigen is still unknown. This chain joins TRBV15 and TRBJ2-1, with D tentatively TRBD2 (7 bases). The sequence came from an adult woman who had mild COVID-19 (a few samples of this study predate the infection). Cell type and time point are not known. The material sequenced was PBMCs or a T cell subset sorted from them (not recorded which). CDR3 in DNA: TGTGCCACCAGCAGGGGCGCGGGGGCGGATGAGCAGTTCTTC. Amino acids: CATSRGAGADEQFF.